Following are 21 T cell receptor beta chains from one sample sequenced in a study of shared clonotypes between healthy human individuals. Measured with immunoSEQ multiplex PCR; TCRdb has only the in-frame clones, and not every one. In the table there are some 2,500,000 clones, less than 95% of which are singletons. Source material: naive CD4+ T cells from PBMCs. Subset here: CD45RA+ positively selected. The receptors come from a man younger than 35 in good health. Some clones in this sample may be carry-over from other donors' samples.

V gene TRBV25-1 combines with J gene TRBJ2-5; 7 nucleotides line up with TRBD2. Trimming took 3 bases from V and 0 from J; bases not matched to a gene: 4. CDR3 size: 15 residues. The germline V gene has CDR1 MGHDK and CDR2 SYGVNS. The DNA of the CDR3 is TGTGCCAGCAGTGAGCCCCGGGGGGACCAAGAGACCCAGTACTTC. It specifies CASSEPRGDQETQYF.

The V call is TRBV5-6, the J call TRBJ2-4; D perhaps matches TRBD2 (5 bases). The length of the CDR3 is 14 residues. The germline V gene has CDR1 SGHDT and CDR2 YYEEEE. The V gene lost 3 bases and the J gene lost 8 bases, with 15 bases spanning the gap. The CDR3 nucleotides are TGTGCCAGCAGCTCCCCCGGTTCCGGGGACATTCAGTACTTC. Encoded protein: CASSSPGSGDIQYF.

Regarding this clone: This specimen includes other DNA sequences encoding the same CDR3. The chain couples TRBV19 to TRBJ1-2; D is uncertain. The V end was cut by 3 bases, the J end by 1 base, with 6 bases between. Germline V gene lookup returns CDR1 LNHDA and CDR2 SQIVND (reference sequence). CDR3 length equals 13 residues. The CDR3 protein is CASSITVNYGYTF. In nucleotides, the CDR3 is TGTGCCAGTAGTATTACCGTTAACTATGGCTACACCTTC.

This rearrangement joins TRBV27 to TRBJ2-7; no definite D call. Looked up from germline, CDR1 is MNHEY and CDR2 is SMNVEV (reference sequence). V was shortened by 2 bases and J by 3 bases, with 14 bases between the two germline ends. CDR3 length: 15 residues. Here the CDR3 reads CASSLKLPIYYEQYF. The CDR3 DNA follows: TGTGCCAGCAGTTTAAAGCTGCCTATCTACTACGAGCAGTACTTC.

V gene TRBV6-1 combines with J gene TRBJ1-4; D gene ambiguous. The CDR3 consists of 15 residues. Germline V gene sequence: CDR1 MNHNS, CDR2 SASEGT. Between the trimmed V and J ends, which lost 7 bases and 8 bases, there was a span of 20 bases. This CDR3 reads CASTSPHTGWEKLFF. CDR3 nucleotide sequence: TGTGCCAGCACCTCACCCCACACGGGGTGGGAAAAACTGTTTTTT.

J is TRBJ2-7 and V is TRBV15; D is possibly TRBD1 (6 bases). Trimming shortened V by 0 bases and J by 5 bases, and 17 bases separated the two germline ends. Germline CDR1 reads LNHNV; CDR2 reads YYDKDF (reference sequence). This CDR3 region has 16 residues. CDR3 amino acids: CATSRDQSAGAHEQYF. CDR3 DNA sequence: TGTGCCACCAGCAGAGATCAGTCGGCAGGGGCCCACGAGCAGTACTTC.

The V call is TRBV4-3, the J call TRBJ2-1; 7 bases agree with TRBD2. Germline CDR1 reads LGHNA; CDR2 reads YSLEER. Losses at the gene ends were 2 bases for V and 6 bases for J; bases not matched to a gene: 10. The CDR3 is 16 amino acids. This CDR3 reads CASSQRGLGKINEQFF. The DNA of the CDR3 is TGCGCCAGCAGCCAAAGAGGACTAGGGAAAATCAATGAGCAGTTCTTC.

The J gene is TRBJ2-7, the V gene TRBV5-4, with no clear D. Germline CDR1 reads SGHNT; CDR2 reads YYREEE (reference sequence). The CDR3 length is 16 residues. The V gene lost 0 bases and the J gene lost 0 bases, with 13 bases spanning the gap. For the CDR3, the DNA is TGTGCCAGCAGCTTGGGTGAACTCCAGAGCTCCTACGAGCAGTACTTC. Residues: CASSLGELQSSYEQYF.

J is TRBJ2-1 and V is TRBV7-7; D call uncertain. V was trimmed by 3 bases and J by 7 bases, leaving 13 bases between them. Germline assignment: CDR1 SSHAT and CDR2 FNYEAQ (reference sequence). The CDR3 runs to 14 residues. The CDR3 DNA reads TGTGCCAGCAGCTTTAATTCGTTGGGGAATGAGCAGTTCTTC. Protein: CASSFNSLGNEQFF. The variable domain in full, with the rest retrieved from reference TRBV7-7 and TRBJ2-1, is GAGVSQSPRYKVTKRGQDVTLRCDPISSHATLYWYQQALGQGPEFLTYFNYEAQPDKSGLPSDRFSAERPEGSISTLTIQRTEQRDSAMYRCASSFNSLGNEQFFGPGTRLTVL.

The V and J genes are TRBV6-6 and TRBJ2-1; no reliable D call. Trimming took 2 bases from V and 7 from J, leaving 12 bases between them. CDR3 length: 14 amino acids. Germline CDR1 MNHNY, CDR2 SVGAGI (reference sequence). The CDR3 region has the DNA TGTGCCAGCAGTTACAAGGGAACCCTAAATGAGCAGTTCTTC. This sequence encodes CASSYKGTLNEQFF.

This sequence joins TRBV28 and TRBJ2-7, with 7 positions matching TRBD2. The CDR3 has 20 amino acids. Unmatched junction bases numbered 25, after V lost 6 bases and J lost 2 bases. Looked up from germline, CDR1 is MDHEN and CDR2 is SYDVKM. The DNA for the CDR3 is TGTGCCAGCAGCCAAGGGAGGGGCAAACCTAGCGCGCGGAGGGCCTACGAGCAGTACTTC. It encodes CASSQGRGKPSARRAYEQYF.

As for this clone: Other DNA variants within this sample encode the same CDR3. The chain carries TRBV28 and TRBJ1-3, with D hard to call. Germline V gene sequence: CDR1 MDHEN, CDR2 SYDVKM. Trimming took off 3 bases at V and 2 bases at J, with 2 bases between the two ends. The CDR3 is 12 amino acids. The CDR3 coding sequence is TGTGCCAGCAGTTTCGCTGGAAACACCATATATTTT. Translation: CASSFAGNTIYF.

This clone has only a few counts. The chain links TRBV9 to TRBJ2-6; TRBD2 might be the D (5 bases). The germline CDR1 and CDR2 sequences are SGDLS and YYNGEE. There are 14 residues in the CDR3. Trimming took off 7 bases at V and 0 bases at J, with 8 bases between the two ends. For the CDR3, the DNA is TGTGCCAGCTTACGGGGCTCTGGGGCCAACGTCCTGACTTTC. Amino acid sequence: CASLRGSGANVLTF.

The V and J genes are TRBV15 and TRBJ1-1; D gene ambiguous. The CDR3 consists of 14 residues. The V end was cut by 6 bases, the J end by 2 bases, with 13 bases between. Germline lookup yields CDR1 LNHNV and CDR2 YYDKDF (reference sequence). This CDR3 reads CATSPIGVNTEAFF. CDR3 nucleotide sequence: TGTGCCACCAGTCCCATTGGAGTAAACACTGAAGCTTTCTTT.

The chain has TRBV6-1 and TRBJ2-4; the D is unclear. The CDR3 runs to 18 residues. Trimming shortened V by 5 bases and J by 1 base, and 21 bases separated the two germline ends. The germline V gene has CDR1 MNHNS and CDR2 SASEGT. CDR3 protein: CASSKGFGANGAKNIQYF. The CDR3 DNA follows: TGTGCCAGCAGTAAAGGTTTTGGTGCAAACGGGGCCAAAAACATTCAGTACTTC.

V usage is TRBV6-1 and J usage is TRBJ1-1, with 8 bases fitting TRBD1. CDR3 length: 15 amino acids. Looked up from germline, CDR1 is MNHNS and CDR2 is SASEGT. J gave up 0 bases and V 4 bases, and 4 bases lay outside the gene matches. CDR3 nucleotides: TGTGCCAGCAGTGTGGAGGACAGGGTGAACACTGAAGCTTTCTTT. This sequence encodes CASSVEDRVNTEAFF.

V usage is TRBV7-9 and J usage is TRBJ1-2; tentative D call: TRBD1 (5 bases). Between the trimmed V and J ends, which lost 5 bases and 8 bases, there was a span of 21 bases. This CDR3 has 15 residues. The germline V gene encodes CDR1 SEHNR and CDR2 FQNEAQ (reference sequence). The CDR3 DNA follows: TGTGCCAGCAGCCATAATGTCCCGGGCACAGGAGGCTACACCTTC. It is translated as CASSHNVPGTGGYTF.

J is TRBJ1-1 and V is TRBV18; the match to TRBD1 covers 8 bases. The length of the CDR3 is 13 residues. The germline V gene has CDR1 KGHSH and CDR2 LQKENI. Germline trimming cut 5 bases from V and 6 bases from J; bases unmatched to any gene: 5. CDR3 sequence reads: CASSRTGLSEAFF. The DNA for the CDR3 is TGTGCCAGCTCAAGGACAGGGTTATCTGAAGCTTTCTTT.

The J gene is TRBJ2-7, the V gene TRBV9, with D possibly TRBD1 on 5 matching bases. This CDR3 comprises 14 residues. Germline CDR1 and CDR2: SGDLS and YYNGEE. V was cut by 2 bases and J by 2 bases, with 11 bases left in between. The CDR3 coding sequence is TGTGCCAGCAGCGTCACAGGAGCCACCTACGAGCAGTACTTC. Amino acid sequence: CASSVTGATYEQYF. Combining the CDR3 with reference TRBV9 and TRBJ2-7 gives the whole variable domain DSGVTQTPKHLITATGQRVTLRCSPRSGDLSVYWYQQSLDQGLQFLIQYYNGEERAKGNILERFSAQQFPDLHSELNLSSLELGDSALYFCASSVTGATYEQYFGPGTRLTVT.

V usage is TRBV2 and J usage is TRBJ1-5, with TRBD1 as a possible D gene (6 bases). CDR1 SNHLY and CDR2 FYNNEI come from the germline V gene. V lost 10 bases and J 5 bases, leaving 12 bases between the germline ends. The CDR3 extends over 12 amino acids. CDR3 sequence (DNA): TGTGCCATTGGACAGATCCATCAGCCCCAGCATTTT. Translated, it gives CAIGQIHQPQHF.

Comments on this clone: Other DNA variants within this sample encode the same CDR3. The V gene is TRBV18, the J gene TRBJ1-1, with D perhaps matching TRBD1 (5 bases). CDR3 length equals 13 residues. The V gene's germline CDR1 is KGHSH and CDR2 LQKENI. Trimming removed 3 bases at V and 5 bases at J, with 10 bases between. The CDR3 DNA reads as TGTGCCAGCTCACCTCAGGGTTTGACTGAAGCTTTCTTT. This encodes CASSPQGLTEAFF.